This T cell receptor (beta chain) stems from a study of cytomegalovirus exposure and HLA in healthy donors. V was shortened by 8 bases and J by 0 bases, with 7 bases between the two germline ends. The CDR3 consists of 11 residues. The germline V gene has CDR1 DFQATT and CDR2 SNEGSKA (reference sequence). Amplification used 60 Vbeta primers and 13 Jbeta primers. TCRdb's copy holds only in-frame clones and misses some; the assay was immunoSEQ multiplex PCR. Found here are about 150,000 clones, roughly 62% of them singletons; the top ten hold about 4.5%. The genes are TRBV20-1 and TRBJ1-1, with D tentatively TRBD1 (6 bases). The origin of this receptor is a man aged 60 to 75 in good health and CMV-seronegative. Sequenced sample: PBMCs. CDR3 sequence (DNA): TGCAGTTACAGGGTGAACACTGAAGCTTTCTTT. As protein: CSYRVNTEAFF.